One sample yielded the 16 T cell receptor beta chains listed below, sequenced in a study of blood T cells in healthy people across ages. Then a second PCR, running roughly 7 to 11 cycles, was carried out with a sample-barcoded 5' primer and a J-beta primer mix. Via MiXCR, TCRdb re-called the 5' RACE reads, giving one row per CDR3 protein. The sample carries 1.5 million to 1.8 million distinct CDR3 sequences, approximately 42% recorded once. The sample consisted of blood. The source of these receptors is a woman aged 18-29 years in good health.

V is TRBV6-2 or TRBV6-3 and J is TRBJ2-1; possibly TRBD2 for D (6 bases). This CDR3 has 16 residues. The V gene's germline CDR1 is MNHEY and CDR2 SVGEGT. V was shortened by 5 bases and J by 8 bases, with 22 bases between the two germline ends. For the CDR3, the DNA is TGTGCCAGCAGTCAGACTGGCCAGGGAGGTTACTATGAGCAGTTCTTC. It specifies CASSQTGQGGYYEQFF.

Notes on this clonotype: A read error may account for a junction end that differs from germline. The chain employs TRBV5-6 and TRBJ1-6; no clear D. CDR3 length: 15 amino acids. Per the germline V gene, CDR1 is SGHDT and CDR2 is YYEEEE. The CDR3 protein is CASGFLTSAGSPPHF. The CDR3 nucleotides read TGTGCCAGCGGATTCCTGACTTCGGCGGGGTCACCCCCCCACTTT.

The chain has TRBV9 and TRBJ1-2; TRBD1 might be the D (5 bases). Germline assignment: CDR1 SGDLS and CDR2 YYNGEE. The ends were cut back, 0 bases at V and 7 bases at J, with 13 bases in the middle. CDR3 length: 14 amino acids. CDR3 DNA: TGTGCCAGCAGCGTAGGGATAGGGGCTTCTGGCTACACCTTC. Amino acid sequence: CASSVGIGASGYTF.

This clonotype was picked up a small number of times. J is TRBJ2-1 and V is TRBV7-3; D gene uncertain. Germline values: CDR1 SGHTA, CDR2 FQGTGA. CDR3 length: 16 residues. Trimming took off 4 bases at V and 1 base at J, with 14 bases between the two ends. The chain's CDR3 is CASSSLGPPSYNEQFF. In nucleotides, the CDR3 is TGTGCCAGCAGCTCGCTAGGCCCCCCGTCCTACAATGAGCAGTTCTTC. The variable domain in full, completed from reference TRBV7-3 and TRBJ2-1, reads GAGVSQTPSNKVTEKGKYVELRCDPISGHTALYWYRQSLGQGPEFLIYFQGTGAADDSGLPNDRFFAVRPEGSVSTLKIQRTERGDSAVYLCASSSLGPPSYNEQFFGPGTRLTVL.

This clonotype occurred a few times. Here the CDR3 DNA reads TGTGCCAGTAGTATACCCGGGACAGGAGAATACGAGCAGTACTTC. This gives the protein CASSIPGTGEYEQYF. This sequence joins TRBV19 and TRBJ2-7; 8 bases match TRBD1. Germline V gives CDR1 LNHDA, CDR2 SQIVND (reference sequence). CDR3 length: 15 residues. With V trimmed by 2 bases and J by 4 bases, 7 bases remained unmatched.

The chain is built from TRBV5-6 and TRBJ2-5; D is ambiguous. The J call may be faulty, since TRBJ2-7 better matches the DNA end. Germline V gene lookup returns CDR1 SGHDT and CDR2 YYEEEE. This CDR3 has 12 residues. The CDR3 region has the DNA TGTGCCAGCAGCGCCAGGATCAACGAGCAGTACTTC. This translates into CASSARINEQYF.

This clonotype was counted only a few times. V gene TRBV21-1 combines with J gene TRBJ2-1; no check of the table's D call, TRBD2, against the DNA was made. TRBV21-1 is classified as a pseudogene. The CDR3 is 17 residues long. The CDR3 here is CASSTETSGSSYNEQFF. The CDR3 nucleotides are TGTGCCAGCAGCACAGAGACTAGCGGTAGCTCCTACAATGAGCAGTTCTTC.

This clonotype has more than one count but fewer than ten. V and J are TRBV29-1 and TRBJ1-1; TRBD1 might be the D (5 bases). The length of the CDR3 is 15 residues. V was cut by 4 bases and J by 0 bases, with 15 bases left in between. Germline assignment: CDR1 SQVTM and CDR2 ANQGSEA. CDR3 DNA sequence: TGCAGCGTTGTAGTGCAGGGCGGCATGAACACTGAAGCTTTCTTT. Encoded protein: CSVVVQGGMNTEAFF.

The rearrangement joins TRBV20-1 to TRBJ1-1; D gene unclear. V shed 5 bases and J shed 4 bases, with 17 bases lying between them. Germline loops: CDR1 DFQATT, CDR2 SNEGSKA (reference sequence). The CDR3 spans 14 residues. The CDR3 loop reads CSAPEPVRGTEAFF. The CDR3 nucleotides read TGCAGTGCTCCAGAACCGGTTCGAGGCACTGAAGCTTTCTTT.

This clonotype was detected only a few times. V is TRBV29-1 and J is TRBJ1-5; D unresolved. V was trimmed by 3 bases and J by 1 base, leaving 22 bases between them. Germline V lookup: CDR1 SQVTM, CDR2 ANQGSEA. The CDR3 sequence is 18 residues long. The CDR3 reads CSVDVVPLLPSSNQPQHF. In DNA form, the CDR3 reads TGCAGCGTTGATGTCGTTCCTCTTCTTCCTAGCAGCAATCAGCCCCAGCATTTT.

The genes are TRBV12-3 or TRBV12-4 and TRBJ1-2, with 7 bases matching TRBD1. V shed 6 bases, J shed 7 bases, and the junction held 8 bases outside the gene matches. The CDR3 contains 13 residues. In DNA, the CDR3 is TGTGCCAGCAGGTTGACAGGGTCGCGTGGCTACACCTTC. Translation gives CASRLTGSRGYTF.

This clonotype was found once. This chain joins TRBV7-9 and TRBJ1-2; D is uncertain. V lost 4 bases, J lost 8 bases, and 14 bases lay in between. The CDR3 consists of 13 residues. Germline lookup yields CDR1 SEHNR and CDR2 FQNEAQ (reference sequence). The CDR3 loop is CASSSDVTDGYTF. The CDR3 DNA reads TGTGCCAGCAGCTCGGACGTGACCGACGGCTACACCTTC. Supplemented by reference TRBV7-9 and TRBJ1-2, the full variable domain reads DTGVSQNPRHKITKRGQNVTFRCDPISEHNRLYWYRQTLGQGPEFLTYFQNEAQLEKSRLLSDRFSAERPKGSFSTLEIQRTEQGDSAMYLCASSSDVTDGYTFGSGTRLTVV.

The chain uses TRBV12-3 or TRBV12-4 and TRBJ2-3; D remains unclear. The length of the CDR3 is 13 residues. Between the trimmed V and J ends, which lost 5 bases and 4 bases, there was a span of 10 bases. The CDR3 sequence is CASSQLKADTQYF. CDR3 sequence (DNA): TGTGCCAGCAGTCAGTTGAAAGCAGATACGCAGTATTTT.

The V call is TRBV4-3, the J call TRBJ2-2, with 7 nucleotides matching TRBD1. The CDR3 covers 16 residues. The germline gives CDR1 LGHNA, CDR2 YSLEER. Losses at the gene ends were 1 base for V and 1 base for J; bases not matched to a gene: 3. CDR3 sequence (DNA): TGCGCCAGCAGCCAAGGTTGGACAGGGAACACCGGGGAGCTGTTTTTT. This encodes CASSQGWTGNTGELFF.

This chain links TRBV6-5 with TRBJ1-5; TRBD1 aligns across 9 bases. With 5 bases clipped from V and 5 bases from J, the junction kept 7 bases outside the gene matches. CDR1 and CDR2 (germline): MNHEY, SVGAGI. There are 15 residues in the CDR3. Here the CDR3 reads CASSPITGGYQPQHF. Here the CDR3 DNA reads TGTGCCAGCAGTCCGATAACAGGGGGCTATCAGCCCCAGCATTTT.

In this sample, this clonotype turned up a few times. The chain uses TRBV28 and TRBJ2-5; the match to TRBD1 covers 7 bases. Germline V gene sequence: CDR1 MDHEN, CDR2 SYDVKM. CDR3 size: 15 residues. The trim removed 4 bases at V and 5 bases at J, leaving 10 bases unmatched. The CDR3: CASSSHRGGWETQYF. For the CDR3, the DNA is TGTGCCAGCAGTTCTCACAGGGGTGGGTGGGAGACCCAGTACTTC.